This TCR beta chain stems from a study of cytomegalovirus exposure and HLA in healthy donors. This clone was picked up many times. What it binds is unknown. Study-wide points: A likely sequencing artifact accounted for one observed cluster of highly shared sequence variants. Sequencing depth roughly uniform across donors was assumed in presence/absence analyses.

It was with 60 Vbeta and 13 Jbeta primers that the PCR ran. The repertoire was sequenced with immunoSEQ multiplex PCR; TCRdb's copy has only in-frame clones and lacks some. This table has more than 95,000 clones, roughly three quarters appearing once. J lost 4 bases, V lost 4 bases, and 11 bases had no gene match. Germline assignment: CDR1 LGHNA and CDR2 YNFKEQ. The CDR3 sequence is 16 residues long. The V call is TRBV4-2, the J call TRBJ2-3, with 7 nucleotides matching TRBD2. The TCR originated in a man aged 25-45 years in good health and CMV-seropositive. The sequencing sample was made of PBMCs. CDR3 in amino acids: CASSPDRGEGSDTQYF. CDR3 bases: TGTGCCAGCAGCCCCGACCGGGGGGAAGGATCAGATACGCAGTATTTT.